This is a list of T cell receptor beta chains from one sample in a study of molecular identifiers for immune sequencing clone quantification. In TCRdb, the PCR reads were re-called with MiXCR into one record per CDR3 protein. Of about 640,000 distinct CDR3 sequences in the sample, 15% to 20% were seen once. The sequenced sample consisted of naive CD8+ T cells from blood, with Jurkat cell RNA spiked in. Receptors originate from a human donor in good health. Some libraries in this study had Jurkat cell RNA spiked in. Each CDR3 is given with its conserved first and last residue. The order of the fields is D gene, J gene, V gene, clone size, CDR3 DNA, CDR3 protein. The D gene is left open where the match is weak. Not every row has a clone size; where given, it reads once, few, many or a size class.

d_call: TRBD2; j_call: TRBJ2-3; v_call: TRBV7-6; clone_size: once; cdr3_nt: TGTGCCACCCGGGGGGTTGGCGGGCGCTCAGATACGCAGTATTTT; cdr3_aa: CATRGVGGRSDTQYF
d_call: -; j_call: TRBJ2-2; v_call: TRBV7-6; clone_size: few; cdr3_nt: TGTGCCAGCAGCTGTGACCTTACCGGGGAGCTGTTTTTT; cdr3_aa: CASSCDLTGELFF
d_call: -; j_call: TRBJ2-3; v_call: TRBV6-5; clone_size: -; cdr3_nt: TGTGCCAGCAGTTACTTAGGCGCTCACGGCACAGATACGCAGTATTTT; cdr3_aa: CASSYLGAHGTDTQYF
d_call: -; j_call: TRBJ2-5; v_call: TRBV21-1; clone_size: few; cdr3_nt: TGTGCCAGCAGCAACCGAGACAGACACCAAGAGACCCAGTACTTC; cdr3_aa: CASSNRDRHQETQYF
d_call: -; j_call: TRBJ2-7; v_call: TRBV7-9; clone_size: many; cdr3_nt: TGTGCCAGCAGCCCTGGAGGAGTCGAGCAGTACTTC; cdr3_aa: CASSPGGVEQYF
d_call: TRBD2; j_call: TRBJ2-7; v_call: TRBV27; clone_size: many; cdr3_nt: TGTGCCAGCAGTTTATTTGGCGGGAGGGCCTACGAGCAGTACTTC; cdr3_aa: CASSLFGGRAYEQYF
d_call: -; j_call: TRBJ2-7; v_call: TRBV25-1; clone_size: many; cdr3_nt: TGTGCCAGCAGTTATAGTACCCACGAGCAGTACTTC; cdr3_aa: CASSYSTHEQYF
d_call: -; j_call: TRBJ1-4; v_call: TRBV7-6; clone_size: many; cdr3_nt: TGTGCCAGCAGCCCTCGCTATGCAACTAATGAAAAACTGTTTTTT; cdr3_aa: CASSPRYATNEKLFF
d_call: TRBD2; j_call: TRBJ2-7; v_call: TRBV9; clone_size: few; cdr3_nt: TGTGCCAGCAGCGGTGGGACTAGTTACTACGAGCAGTACTTC; cdr3_aa: CASSGGTSYYEQYF
d_call: -; j_call: TRBJ2-3; v_call: TRBV5-1; clone_size: -; cdr3_nt: TGCGCCAGCAGCTTGGGACTAGAGGCAACGGTTTTAATAGCAGGTACGCAGTATTTT; cdr3_aa: CASSLGLEATVLIAGTQYF
d_call: -; j_call: TRBJ2-7; v_call: TRBV29-1; clone_size: few; cdr3_nt: TGCAGCGTTGAAGTTTATTCCTACGAGCAGTACTTC; cdr3_aa: CSVEVYSYEQYF
d_call: -; j_call: TRBJ2-1; v_call: TRBV6-6; clone_size: many; cdr3_nt: TGTGCCAGCAGTCAGGAAGCCTACCATGAGCAGTTCTTC; cdr3_aa: CASSQEAYHEQFF
d_call: -; j_call: TRBJ2-7; v_call: TRBV27; clone_size: -; cdr3_nt: TGTGCCAGCAGTTCTCCCTACAGACCCTACGAGCAGTACTTC; cdr3_aa: CASSSPYRPYEQYF
d_call: -; j_call: TRBJ2-2; v_call: TRBV5-3; clone_size: -; cdr3_nt: TGTGCCAGTATTCAGGGGGGCCTGAGCACCGGGGAGCTGTTTTTT; cdr3_aa: CASIQGGLSTGELFF
d_call: TRBD2; j_call: TRBJ2-2; v_call: TRBV9; clone_size: many; cdr3_nt: TGTGCCAGCAGCCCTCCGAGACTAGCGGGGGGACTTAACACCGGGGAGCTGTTTTTT; cdr3_aa: CASSPPRLAGGLNTGELFF
d_call: -; j_call: TRBJ2-3; v_call: TRBV21-1; clone_size: few; cdr3_nt: TGTGCCAGCAGCTCACATAGCCCGTCCACAGATACGCAGTATTTT; cdr3_aa: CASSSHSPSTDTQYF
d_call: -; j_call: TRBJ2-2; v_call: TRBV30; clone_size: -; cdr3_nt: TGTGCCTGGAGCCTCGGGACCGGGGAGCTGTTTTTT; cdr3_aa: CAWSLGTGELFF
d_call: -; j_call: TRBJ1-1; v_call: TRBV5-3; clone_size: -; cdr3_nt: TGTGCCAGCAGCTTGTTCCTGAACACTGAAGCTTTCTTT; cdr3_aa: CASSLFLNTEAFF
d_call: -; j_call: TRBJ2-7; v_call: TRBV10-1; clone_size: few; cdr3_nt: TGCGCCAGCAGTGAGTCGATTGGGTCTGGGTCCTACGAGCAGTACTTC; cdr3_aa: CASSESIGSGSYEQYF
d_call: -; j_call: TRBJ1-2; v_call: TRBV7-9; clone_size: many; cdr3_nt: TGTGCCAGCAGCTTAGATTTGTCGCGTGGCTATGGCTACACCTTC; cdr3_aa: CASSLDLSRGYGYTF
d_call: -; j_call: TRBJ2-3; v_call: TRBV20-1; clone_size: many; cdr3_nt: TGCAGTGCTAGCAGTGGCAGTGACTCGTACACAGATACGCAGTATTTT; cdr3_aa: CSASSGSDSYTDTQYF
d_call: -; j_call: TRBJ2-6; v_call: TRBV7-6; clone_size: many; cdr3_nt: TGTGCCAGCAGCTTAGTGAGGGGGGACTCTGGGGCCAACGTCCTGACTTTC; cdr3_aa: CASSLVRGDSGANVLTF
d_call: TRBD1; j_call: TRBJ1-1; v_call: TRBV28; clone_size: once; cdr3_nt: TGTGCCAGCAGTAACCGACAGGGGCAAATCACGGATACTGAAGCTTTCTTT; cdr3_aa: CASSNRQGQITDTEAFF
d_call: -; j_call: TRBJ1-2; v_call: TRBV2; clone_size: few; cdr3_nt: TGTGCCAGCAGTGAAGCGCGGTTGGGCTATGGCTACACCTTC; cdr3_aa: CASSEARLGYGYTF
d_call: TRBD2; j_call: TRBJ2-3; v_call: TRBV2; clone_size: many; cdr3_nt: TGTGCCAGCGGTACTAGCGGGACGTATGTGGATACGCAGTATTTT; cdr3_aa: CASGTSGTYVDTQYF
d_call: -; j_call: TRBJ2-2; v_call: TRBV30; clone_size: many; cdr3_nt: TGTGCCTGGGGACGGGTGAGAGGCGGGGAGCTGTTTTTT; cdr3_aa: CAWGRVRGGELFF
d_call: -; j_call: TRBJ1-1; v_call: TRBV27; clone_size: many; cdr3_nt: TGTGCCAGTCATGGGGGGTTGAACACTGAAGCTTTCTTT; cdr3_aa: CASHGGLNTEAFF